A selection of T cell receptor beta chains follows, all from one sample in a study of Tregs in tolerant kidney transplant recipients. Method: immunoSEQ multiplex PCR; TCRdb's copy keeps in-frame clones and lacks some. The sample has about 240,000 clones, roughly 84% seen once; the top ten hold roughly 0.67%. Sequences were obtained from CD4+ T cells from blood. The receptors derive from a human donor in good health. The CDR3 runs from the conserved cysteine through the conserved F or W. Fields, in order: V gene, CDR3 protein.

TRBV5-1,CASSLDGSGGQPQHF
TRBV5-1,CASSSGLGNTEAFF
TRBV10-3,CAISESSVVYEQYF
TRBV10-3,CATTRQGTNTEAFF
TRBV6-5,CASSSNEQFF
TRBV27,CASSLLFRTGNTEAFF
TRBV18,CASSPKGTSSYEQYF
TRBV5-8,CASSLDGFRTEAFF
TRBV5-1,CASSSQGDYGYTF
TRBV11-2,CASSLDLRSRFF